The clone carrying this T cell receptor (beta chain) was seen repeatedly, ten times or more. The antigen is unknown. Mismatch with germline at one junction end may stem from a read error. The CDR3 covers 15 residues. The germline CDR1 and CDR2 sequences are SGHAT and FQNNGV. One entry per CDR3 protein results from TCRdb running MiXCR on the multiplex PCR reads. The sample lists 150,000 to 200,000 distinct CDR3 sequences, 25% to 40% occurring once. This sample was included in a study of breast tumors, draining lymph nodes, adjacent tissues. Breast cancer patients provided tissue from their axillary draining lymph nodes. General study findings and limits: Tumor repertoires ranked between lymph nodes and nontumor tissue in diversity, with V and J gene preferences. Compared with basal-like, luminal-like tumors shared significantly more repertoire with nontumor tissue.

Specimen: axillary lymph node tissue. This sequence joins TRBV11-2 and TRBJ2-1; weak D call: TRBD2 (6 bases). The clonotype comes from a female donor with breast cancer. Some clones in this sample may be carry-over from other donors' samples. The CDR3, as DNA: TGTGCCAGCAGCTTCGGGGACTTTTCCTATAATGAGCAGTTCTTC. This sequence encodes CASSFGDFSYNEQFF.